This T cell receptor beta chain was retrieved from a study of T cells after yellow fever vaccination. There are many counts of this clonotype. Germline loops: CDR1 DFQATT, CDR2 SNEGSKA (reference sequence). J lost 4 bases, V lost 2 bases, and 6 bases had no gene match. There are 14 residues in the CDR3. TCRdb passed the 5' RACE reads through MiXCR, listing each CDR3 protein once. The table includes over 250,000 distinct CDR3 sequences, about 4% detected once. The chain carries TRBV20-1 and TRBJ2-7, with 9 nucleotides matching TRBD1. The material was PBMCs, obtained 5 days after the yellow fever booster vaccination. This sequence was found in a man aged 18 to 35 who received the YFV17D yellow fever vaccine. The CDR3 here is CSARNRGRFYEQYV. The CDR3 DNA reads as TGCAGTGCTAGAAACAGGGGGCGATTTTACGAGCAGTACGTC.